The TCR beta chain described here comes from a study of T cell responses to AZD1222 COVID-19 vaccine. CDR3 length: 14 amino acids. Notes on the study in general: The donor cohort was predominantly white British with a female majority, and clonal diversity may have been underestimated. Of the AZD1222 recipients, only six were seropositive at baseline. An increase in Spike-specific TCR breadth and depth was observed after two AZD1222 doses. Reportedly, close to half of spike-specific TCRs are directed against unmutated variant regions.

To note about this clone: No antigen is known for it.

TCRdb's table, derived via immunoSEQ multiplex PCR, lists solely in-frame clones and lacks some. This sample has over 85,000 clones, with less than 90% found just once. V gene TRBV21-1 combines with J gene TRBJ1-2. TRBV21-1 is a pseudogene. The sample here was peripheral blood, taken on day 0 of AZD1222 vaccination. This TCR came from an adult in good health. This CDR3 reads CASSKSSLGYGYTF. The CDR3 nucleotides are TGTGCCAGCAGCAAAAGTAGTCTCGGCTATGGCTACACCTTC.